The next 20 T cell receptor beta chains were all read from a single sample in a study of blood T cell repertoires in COVID-19. Clones were sequenced by immunoSEQ multiplex PCR, and TCRdb holds only the in-frame ones, with some missing. The sample carries about 250,000 clones, 80% to 85% recorded once. The sample consisted of peripheral blood. All receptors derive from a man aged 50 to 60 with active or convalescent COVID-19.

This clone was found a few times. This CDR3 is CASSLGAGNNEKLFF. CDR3 sequence (DNA): TGTGCCAGCAGCCTTGGCGCGGGGAATAATGAAAAACTGTTTTTT. The chain recombines TRBV7-9 with TRBJ1-4; D is uncertain. Trimming shortened V by 5 bases and J by 4 bases, and 14 bases separated the two germline ends. The germline V gene has CDR1 SEHNR and CDR2 FQNEAQ (reference sequence). The CDR3 has 15 amino acids.

The chain joins TRBV7-3 to TRBJ2-2; 7 bases match TRBD2. This CDR3 has 16 amino acids. V lost 1 base, J lost 1 base, and 3 bases stayed unmatched. The germline CDR1 and CDR2 sequences are SGHTA and FQGTGA. The CDR3 protein is CASSLKGGGNTGELFF. CDR3 sequence (DNA): TGTGCCAGCAGCTTAAAAGGCGGGGGGAACACCGGGGAGCTGTTTTTT. Variable domain in full (rest from reference TRBV7-3 and TRBJ2-2): GAGVSQTPSNKVTEKGKYVELRCDPISGHTALYWYRQSLGQGPEFLIYFQGTGAADDSGLPNDRFFAVRPEGSVSTLKIQRTERGDSAVYLCASSLKGGGNTGELFFGEGSRLTVL.

The chain employs TRBV21-1 and TRBJ1-2; the DNA was not compared with TRBD1, the D call given in the table. TRBV21-1 constitutes a pseudogene. This CDR3 contains 12 residues. The CDR3 region is CASSKVRGGYTF. The CDR3 DNA follows: TGTGCCAGCAGCAAAGTAAGGGGAGGCTACACCTTC.

CDR3 nucleotides: TGTGCCAGCAAGGCAGGGGTCTTTTACGAGCAGTACTTC. Amino acid sequence: CASKAGVFYEQYF. J is TRBJ2-7 and V is TRBV2; D may be TRBD1 (6 bases). Trimming stripped 7 bases from V and 4 bases from J, with 14 bases between. Germline CDR1 and CDR2: SNHLY and FYNNEI. CDR3 length equals 13 residues.

This clone was found a few times. The chain is built from TRBV18 and TRBJ1-1; D gene unclear. Germline V gives CDR1 KGHSH, CDR2 LQKENI. The length of the CDR3 is 13 residues. With 5 bases removed from V and 0 bases from J, the gap between germline ends came to 7 bases. CDR3 bases: TGTGCCAGCTCATCAGACATGAACACTGAAGCTTTCTTT. It translates to CASSSDMNTEAFF.

The count of this clone is one. The CDR3 coding sequence is TGTGCCAGTAGCCATCGCAGGGCCTTAGCCAAAAACATTCAGTACTTC. As protein: CASSHRRALAKNIQYF. The chain recombines TRBV19 with TRBJ2-4, with D possibly matching TRBD1 (5 bases). The CDR3 consists of 16 residues. Trimming took 6 bases from V and 0 from J, leaving 15 bases between them. Germline CDR1 and CDR2: LNHDA and SQIVND (reference sequence).

This clone appeared a single time. CDR3 amino acids: CASSPGGQIYGYTF. The CDR3 region has the DNA TGTGCCAGCAGCCCCGGCGGACAGATCTATGGCTACACCTTC. The chain couples TRBV7-8 to TRBJ1-2; TRBD1 might be the D (6 bases). There are 14 residues in the CDR3. The V and J ends lost 5 bases and 4 bases respectively, with 14 bases between them. Germline V gives CDR1 SGHVS, CDR2 FQNEAQ.

This chain joins TRBV18 and TRBJ1-6, with D tentatively TRBD1 (6 bases). V was pared by 3 bases and J by 2 bases, with 14 bases between. The CDR3 consists of 17 residues. CDR1 and CDR2 from the germline V gene are KGHSH and LQKENI. The CDR3 sequence: CASSPLQGSTYNSPLHF. The CDR3 DNA is TGTGCCAGCTCACCCCTACAGGGCTCCACCTATAATTCACCCCTCCACTTT.

V usage is TRBV24-1 and J usage is TRBJ1-6; D is ambiguous. The CDR3 covers 14 residues. Germline V CDR1 and CDR2: KGHDR, SFDVKD. V lost 8 bases and J lost 9, with 16 bases in between. The DNA for the CDR3 is TGTGCCACCACCAATGCCGGAGATAGTTCACCCCTCCACTTT. This gives the protein CATTNAGDSSPLHF.

V is TRBV6-5 and J is TRBJ1-4; D gene unclear. V lost 6 bases and J 6 bases, leaving 17 bases between the germline ends. The CDR3 is 15 amino acids. Germline V gene lookup returns CDR1 MNHEY and CDR2 SVGAGI. DNA of the CDR3: TGTGCCAGCAGCCAGGATGGCAGGTTCGATGAAAAACTGTTTTTT. It is translated as CASSQDGRFDEKLFF.

The genes are TRBV11-3 and TRBJ2-2, with 9 positions matching TRBD1. The CDR3 is 16 residues long. The germline CDR1 and CDR2 sequences are SGHNT and YENEEA. V shed 4 bases, J shed 7 bases, and the junction held 10 bases outside the gene matches. The CDR3 reads CASSSRTGVRSGELFF. CDR3 DNA: TGTGCCAGCAGCTCCCGGACAGGGGTGAGGAGCGGGGAGCTGTTTTTT. The full variable domain, completed using reference TRBV11-3 and TRBJ2-2, is EAGVVQSPRYKIIEKKQPVAFWCNPISGHNTLYWYLQNLGQGPELLIRYENEEAVDDSQLPKDRFSAERLKGVDSTLKIQPAELGDSAVYLCASSSRTGVRSGELFFGEGSRLTVL.

This chain links TRBV6-5 with TRBJ2-2; 8 nucleotides line up with TRBD2. This CDR3 contains 14 residues. In germline, CDR1 is MNHEY, CDR2 SVGAGI. Trimming cost V 8 bases and J 7 bases; bases outside gene matches: 9. CDR3 residues: CASADAGGGGELFF. CDR3 nucleotide sequence: TGTGCCAGCGCTGATGCGGGGGGCGGCGGGGAGCTGTTTTTT.

This clone has only a few counts. This chain connects TRBV7-2 to TRBJ1-2; no clear D gene. V lost 0 bases and J lost 3, with 11 bases in between. Looked up from germline, CDR1 is SGHTA and CDR2 is FQGNSA. This CDR3 contains 15 residues. CDR3 in amino acids: CASSLALHTYYGYTF. In DNA form, the CDR3 reads TGTGCCAGCAGCTTAGCGTTGCACACCTACTATGGCTACACCTTC.

The chain is built from TRBV6-5 and TRBJ1-3, with D unclear. The CDR3 covers 12 residues. The V gene lost 3 bases and the J gene lost 3 bases, with 3 bases spanning the gap. Germline CDR1 and CDR2: MNHEY and SVGAGI. The CDR3 nucleotides read TGTGCCAGCAGTTATAATGGAAACACCATATATTTT. This encodes CASSYNGNTIYF.

The gene calls are TRBV2 and TRBJ2-2; the match to TRBD1 covers 10 bases. V shed 6 bases and J 7 bases; nucleotides not matched to a gene: 5. The CDR3 spans 14 residues. Germline loops: CDR1 SNHLY, CDR2 FYNNEI. This chain's CDR3 is CASSRQGAVGELFF. The CDR3 DNA reads TGTGCCAGCAGCCGACAGGGGGCTGTCGGGGAGCTGTTTTTT.

CDR3: CASSFGLRYGTEAFF. The CDR3 DNA follows: TGTGCCAGCAGCTTTGGATTAAGGTACGGGACTGAAGCTTTCTTT. The V gene is TRBV5-4, the J gene TRBJ1-1; the D is unclear. Germline CDR1 and CDR2: SGHNT and YYREEE (reference sequence). The CDR3 length is 15 residues. Trimming took off 2 bases at V and 5 bases at J, with 16 bases between the two ends. Based on the CDR3 plus reference TRBV5-4 and TRBJ1-1, the full variable domain is ETGVTQSPTHLIKTRGQQVTLRCSSQSGHNTVSWYQQALGQGPQFIFQYYREEENGRGNFPPRFSGLQFPNYSSELNVNALELDDSALYLCASSFGLRYGTEAFFGQGTRLTVV.

In its sample, this clone was seen a few times. The chain uses TRBV6-5 and TRBJ2-7, with D perhaps matching TRBD2 (7 bases). Germline CDR1 reads MNHEY; CDR2 reads SVGAGI. V was cut by 7 bases and J by 0 bases, with 16 bases left in between. The CDR3 contains 15 residues. CDR3 in amino acids: CASKGGVLSSYEQYF. In DNA form, the CDR3 reads TGTGCCAGCAAGGGGGGGGTACTCAGCTCCTACGAGCAGTACTTC.

CDR3 amino acids: CASSATGFHGYTF. In nucleotides, the CDR3 is TGTGCCAGCAGCGCGACAGGGTTCCATGGCTACACCTTC. This chain joins TRBV9 and TRBJ1-2, with 7 bases identical to TRBD1. CDR1 is SGDLS, CDR2 YYNGEE, per germline. The CDR3 sequence is 13 residues long. The junction had 5 bases not matched to a gene; V was cut back by 3 bases and J by 6 bases.

The chain has TRBV6-1 and TRBJ1-4; possibly TRBD1 for D (6 bases). The V end was cut by 0 bases, the J end by 5 bases, with 13 bases between. There are 16 residues in the CDR3. Germline V gene data show CDR1 as MNHNS and CDR2 as SASEGT. The CDR3 nucleotides are TGTGCCAGCAGTGAAGCGCAGGGGATGGGGAATGAAAAACTGTTTTTT. This sequence encodes CASSEAQGMGNEKLFF.

This rearrangement joins TRBV14 to TRBJ2-7, with 9 bases fitting TRBD2. This CDR3 has 17 residues. The germline V gene has CDR1 SGHDN and CDR2 FVKESK. V lost 3 bases to trimming and J lost 7 bases; unmatched junction nucleotides: 16. The CDR3 reads CASSQLRDYGGGAEQYF. The CDR3 coding sequence is TGTGCCAGCAGCCAGCTGCGGGACTACGGCGGGGGGGCGGAGCAGTACTTC.